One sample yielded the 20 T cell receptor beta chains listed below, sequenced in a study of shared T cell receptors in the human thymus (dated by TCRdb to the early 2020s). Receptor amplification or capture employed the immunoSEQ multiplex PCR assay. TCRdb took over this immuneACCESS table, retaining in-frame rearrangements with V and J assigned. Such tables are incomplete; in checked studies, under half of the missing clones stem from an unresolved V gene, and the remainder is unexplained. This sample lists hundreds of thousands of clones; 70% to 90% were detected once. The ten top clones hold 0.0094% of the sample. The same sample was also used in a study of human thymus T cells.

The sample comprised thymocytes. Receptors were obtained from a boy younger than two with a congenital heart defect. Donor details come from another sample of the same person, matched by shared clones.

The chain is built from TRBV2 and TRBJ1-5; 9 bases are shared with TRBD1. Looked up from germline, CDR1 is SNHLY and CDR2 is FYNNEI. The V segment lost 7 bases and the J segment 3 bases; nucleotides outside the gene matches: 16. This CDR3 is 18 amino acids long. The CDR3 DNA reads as TGTGCCAGCAATTTACGACCGGGACAGGGTGTTGACAATCAGCCCCAGCATTTT. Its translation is CASNLRPGQGVDNQPQHF.

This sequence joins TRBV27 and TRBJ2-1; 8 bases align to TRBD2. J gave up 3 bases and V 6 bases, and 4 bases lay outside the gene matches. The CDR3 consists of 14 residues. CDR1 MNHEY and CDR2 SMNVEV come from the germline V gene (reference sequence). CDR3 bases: TGTGCCAGCAGATCGGGACTAGTCTACAATGAGCAGTTCTTC. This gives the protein CASRSGLVYNEQFF.

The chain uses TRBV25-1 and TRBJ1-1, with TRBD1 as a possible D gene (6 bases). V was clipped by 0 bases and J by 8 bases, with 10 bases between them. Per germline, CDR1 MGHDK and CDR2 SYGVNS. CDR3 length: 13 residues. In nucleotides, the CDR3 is TGTGCCAGCAGTGAATATGAGGACAGCGAAGCTTTCTTT. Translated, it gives CASSEYEDSEAFF.

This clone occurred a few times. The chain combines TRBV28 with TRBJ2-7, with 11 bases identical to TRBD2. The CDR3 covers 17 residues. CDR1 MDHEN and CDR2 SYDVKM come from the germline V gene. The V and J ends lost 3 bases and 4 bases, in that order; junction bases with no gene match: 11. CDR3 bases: TGTGCCAGCAGTTTTTACTGTACTAGCGGGAGTGGGTACGAGCAGTACTTC. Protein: CASSFYCTSGSGYEQYF.

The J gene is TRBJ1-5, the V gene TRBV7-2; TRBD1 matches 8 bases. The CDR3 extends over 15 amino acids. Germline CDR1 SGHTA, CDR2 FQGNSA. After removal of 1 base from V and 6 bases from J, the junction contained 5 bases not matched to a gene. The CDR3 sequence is CASSLERQGTQPQHF. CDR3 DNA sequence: TGTGCCAGCAGCTTAGAAAGACAGGGGACTCAGCCCCAGCATTTT.

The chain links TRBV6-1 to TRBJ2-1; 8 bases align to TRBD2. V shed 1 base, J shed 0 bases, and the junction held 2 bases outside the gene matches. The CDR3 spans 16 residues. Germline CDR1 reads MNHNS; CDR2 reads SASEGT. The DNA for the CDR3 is TGTGCCAGCAGTGAAGTAGCGGGAAACTCCTACAATGAGCAGTTCTTC. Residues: CASSEVAGNSYNEQFF.

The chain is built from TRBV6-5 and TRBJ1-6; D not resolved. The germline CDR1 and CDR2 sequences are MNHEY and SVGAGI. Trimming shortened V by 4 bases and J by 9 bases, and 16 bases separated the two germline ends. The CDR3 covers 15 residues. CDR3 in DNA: TGTGCCAGCAGTTTCGAGAAGGCAGGTACTTCACCCCTCCACTTT. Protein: CASSFEKAGTSPLHF.

The CDR3 nucleotides read TGTGCCAGCTCGAACAGAAATCAGCCCCAGCATTTT. Residues: CASSNRNQPQHF. V is TRBV14 and J is TRBJ1-5; the D is unclear. The germline V and J ends were trimmed by 8 bases and 4 bases, with 9 bases remaining between them. This CDR3 comprises 12 residues. Per germline, CDR1 SGHDN and CDR2 FVKESK.

The CDR3 is CASSLRSPVLFHSPLHF. Here the CDR3 DNA reads TGTGCCAGCAGCCTCAGAAGTCCCGTGCTCTTTCATTCACCCCTCCACTTT. This chain joins TRBV5-6 and TRBJ1-6; unclear D gene. Germline loops: CDR1 SGHDT, CDR2 YYEEEE. This CDR3 has 17 amino acids. Trimming pared 4 bases from V and 8 bases from J, leaving 22 bases between.

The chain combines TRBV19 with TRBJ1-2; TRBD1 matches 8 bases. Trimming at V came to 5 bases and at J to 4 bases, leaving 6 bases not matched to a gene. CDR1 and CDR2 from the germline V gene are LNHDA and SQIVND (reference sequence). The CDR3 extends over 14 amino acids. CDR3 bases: TGTGCCAGTAGTGAGCCGGGACAGGCCTATGGCTACACCTTC. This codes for CASSEPGQAYGYTF.

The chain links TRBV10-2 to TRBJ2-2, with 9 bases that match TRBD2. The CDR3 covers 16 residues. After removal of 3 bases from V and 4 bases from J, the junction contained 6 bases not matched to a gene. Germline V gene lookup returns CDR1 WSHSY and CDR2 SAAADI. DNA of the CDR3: TGCGCCAGCAGTGAAGGCGGGAGGGCCGGCACCGGGGAGCTGTTTTTT. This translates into CASSEGGRAGTGELFF.

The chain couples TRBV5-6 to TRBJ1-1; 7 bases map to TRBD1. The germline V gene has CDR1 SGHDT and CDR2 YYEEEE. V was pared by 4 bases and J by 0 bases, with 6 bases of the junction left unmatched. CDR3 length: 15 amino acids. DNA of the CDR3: TGTGCCAGCAGCATAAGGGGACAGTTGAACACTGAAGCTTTCTTT. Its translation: CASSIRGQLNTEAFF.

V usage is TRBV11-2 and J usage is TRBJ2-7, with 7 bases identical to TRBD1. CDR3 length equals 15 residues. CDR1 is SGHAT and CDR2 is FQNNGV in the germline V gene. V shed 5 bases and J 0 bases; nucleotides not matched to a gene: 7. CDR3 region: CASSRQGPISYEQYF. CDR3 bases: TGTGCCAGCAGCAGACAGGGCCCCATCTCCTACGAGCAGTACTTC.

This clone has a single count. The CDR3 DNA reads TGTGCCAGCACCTCAATGGGGAGGGAGAATTCACCCCTCCACTTT. It specifies CASTSMGRENSPLHF. V and J are TRBV7-9 and TRBJ1-6; no definite D call. With 7 bases removed from V and 7 bases from J, the gap between germline ends came to 17 bases. CDR1 is SEHNR and CDR2 is FQNEAQ in the germline V gene (reference sequence). This CDR3 has 15 amino acids.

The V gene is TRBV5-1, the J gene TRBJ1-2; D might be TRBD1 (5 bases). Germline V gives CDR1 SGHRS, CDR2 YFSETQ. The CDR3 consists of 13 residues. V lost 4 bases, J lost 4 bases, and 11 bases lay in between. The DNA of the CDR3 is TGCGCCAGCAGCGTAGCAGGGCGCTATGGCTACACCTTC. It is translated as CASSVAGRYGYTF. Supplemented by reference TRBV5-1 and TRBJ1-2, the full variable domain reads KAGVTQTPRYLIKTRGQQVTLSCSPISGHRSVSWYQQTPGQGLQFLFEYFSETQRNKGNFPGRFSGRQFSNSRSEMNVSTLELGDSALYLCASSVAGRYGYTFGSGTRLTVV.

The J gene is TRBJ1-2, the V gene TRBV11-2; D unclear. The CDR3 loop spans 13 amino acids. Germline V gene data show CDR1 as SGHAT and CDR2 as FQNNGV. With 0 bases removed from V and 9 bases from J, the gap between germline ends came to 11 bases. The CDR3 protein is CASSLEAGVSYTF. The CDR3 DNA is TGTGCCAGCAGCTTAGAGGCCGGGGTTAGCTACACCTTC.

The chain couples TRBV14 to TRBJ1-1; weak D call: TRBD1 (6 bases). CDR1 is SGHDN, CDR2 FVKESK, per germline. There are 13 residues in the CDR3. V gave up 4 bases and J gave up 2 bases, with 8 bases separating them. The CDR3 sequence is CASSPTGNTEAFF. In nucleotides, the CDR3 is TGTGCCAGCAGCCCGACAGGAAACACTGAAGCTTTCTTT.

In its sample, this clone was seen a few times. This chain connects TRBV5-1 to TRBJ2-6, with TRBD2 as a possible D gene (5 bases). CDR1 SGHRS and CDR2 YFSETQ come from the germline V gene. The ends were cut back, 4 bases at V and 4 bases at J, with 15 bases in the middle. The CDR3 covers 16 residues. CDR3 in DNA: TGCGCCAGCAGCCCCCAAGGTCCGGGAGGGGCCAACGTCCTGACTTTC. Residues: CASSPQGPGGANVLTF. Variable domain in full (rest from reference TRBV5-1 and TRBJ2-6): KAGVTQTPRYLIKTRGQQVTLSCSPISGHRSVSWYQQTPGQGLQFLFEYFSETQRNKGNFPGRFSGRQFSNSRSEMNVSTLELGDSALYLCASSPQGPGGANVLTFGAGSRLTVL.

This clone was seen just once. CDR3 nucleotide sequence: TGTGCCAGCAGAACTGGTGACAGGGGGCTGGGTGAAAAACTGTTTTTT. Amino acid sequence: CASRTGDRGLGEKLFF. This chain uses TRBV28 with TRBJ1-4; the match to TRBD1 covers 10 bases. The CDR3 runs 16 residues. The germline CDR1 and CDR2 sequences are MDHEN and SYDVKM. The V segment lost 6 bases and the J segment 7 bases; nucleotides outside the gene matches: 11.

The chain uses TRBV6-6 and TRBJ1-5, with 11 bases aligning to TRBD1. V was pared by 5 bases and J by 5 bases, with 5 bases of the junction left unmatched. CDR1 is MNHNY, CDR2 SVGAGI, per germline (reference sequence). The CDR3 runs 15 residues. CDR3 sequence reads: CASSEDRGLDQPQHF. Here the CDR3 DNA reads TGTGCCAGCAGTGAGGACAGGGGGCTTGATCAGCCCCAGCATTTT.